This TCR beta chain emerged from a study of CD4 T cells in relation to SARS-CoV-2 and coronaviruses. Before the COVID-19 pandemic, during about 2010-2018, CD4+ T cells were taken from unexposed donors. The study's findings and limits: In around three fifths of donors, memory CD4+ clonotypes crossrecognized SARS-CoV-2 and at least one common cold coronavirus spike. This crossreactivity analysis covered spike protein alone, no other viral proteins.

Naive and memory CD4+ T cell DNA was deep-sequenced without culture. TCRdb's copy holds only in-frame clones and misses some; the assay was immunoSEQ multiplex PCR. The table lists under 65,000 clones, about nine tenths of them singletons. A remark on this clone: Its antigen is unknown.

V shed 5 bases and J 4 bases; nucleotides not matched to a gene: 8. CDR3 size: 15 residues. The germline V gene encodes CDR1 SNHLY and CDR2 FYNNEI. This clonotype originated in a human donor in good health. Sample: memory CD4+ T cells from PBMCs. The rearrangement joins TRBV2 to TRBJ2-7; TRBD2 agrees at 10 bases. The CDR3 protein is CASSNPSGRSYEQYF. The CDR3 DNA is TGTGCCAGCAGTAACCCTAGCGGGAGATCGTACGAGCAGTACTTC.